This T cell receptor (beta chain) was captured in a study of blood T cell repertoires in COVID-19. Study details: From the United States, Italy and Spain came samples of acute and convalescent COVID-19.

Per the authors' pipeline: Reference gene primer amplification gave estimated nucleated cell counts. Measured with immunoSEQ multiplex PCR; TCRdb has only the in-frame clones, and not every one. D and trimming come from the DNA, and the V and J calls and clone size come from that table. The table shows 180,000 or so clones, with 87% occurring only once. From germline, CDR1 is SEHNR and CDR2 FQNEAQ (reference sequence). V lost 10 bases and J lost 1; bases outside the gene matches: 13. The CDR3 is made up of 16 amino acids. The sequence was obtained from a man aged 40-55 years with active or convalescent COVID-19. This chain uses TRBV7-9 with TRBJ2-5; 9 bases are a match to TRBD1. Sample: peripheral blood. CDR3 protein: CATPSGPTGGQETQYF. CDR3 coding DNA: TGTGCCACCCCCTCAGGACCGACAGGGGGCCAAGAGACCCAGTACTTC. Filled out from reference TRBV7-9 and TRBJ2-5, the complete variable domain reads DTGVSQNPRHKITKRGQNVTFRCDPISEHNRLYWYRQTLGQGPEFLTYFQNEAQLEKSRLLSDRFSAERPKGSFSTLEIQRTEQGDSAMYLCATPSGPTGGQETQYFGPGTRLLVL.